Shown below are 22 T cell receptor beta chains from a single sample sequenced in a study of blood T cell repertoires in COVID-19. Assay used: immunoSEQ multiplex PCR; TCRdb lists only in-frame clones, some missing. The table records under 140,000 clones, 72% of them present only once. The sequenced material came from peripheral blood. The receptors were gathered from a woman aged 60-75 years with acute or convalescent COVID-19.

The chain links TRBV7-3 to TRBJ2-1; D is possibly TRBD2 (7 bases). The CDR3 runs to 17 residues. Germline CDR1 is SGHTA and CDR2 is FQGTGA. V shed 5 bases and J shed 3 bases, with 20 bases lying between them. Written as DNA, the CDR3 is TGTGCCAGCAGCCCCCTTCCTGGCGGGGGCCACTACAATGAGCAGTTCTTC. Its translation is CASSPLPGGGHYNEQFF.

This clone has more than one count but fewer than ten. The J gene is TRBJ1-2, the V gene TRBV20-1, with TRBD1 matching 12 bases. The trim removed 3 bases at V and 6 bases at J, leaving 8 bases unmatched. Germline loops: CDR1 DFQATT, CDR2 SNEGSKA (reference sequence). There are 15 residues in the CDR3. The CDR3 spells CSASEGTGGAHGYTF. For the CDR3, the DNA is TGCAGTGCTAGTGAGGGGACAGGGGGCGCGCATGGCTACACCTTC.

V usage is TRBV9 and J usage is TRBJ1-3; D remains unclear. V dropped 7 bases and J dropped 4 bases, with 18 bases sitting between them. CDR1 SGDLS and CDR2 YYNGEE come from the germline V gene. The CDR3 sequence is 15 residues long. The CDR3 region is CASSQEHAPGNTIYF. The DNA for the CDR3 is TGTGCCAGCTCTCAAGAACACGCTCCGGGAAACACCATATATTTT. Looking up the rest from reference TRBV9 and TRBJ1-3 gives the full variable domain: DSGVTQTPKHLITATGQRVTLRCSPRSGDLSVYWYQQSLDQGLQFLIQYYNGEERAKGNILERFSAQQFPDLHSELNLSSLELGDSALYFCASSQEHAPGNTIYFGEGSWLTVV.

The rearrangement joins TRBV5-4 to TRBJ1-1; tentative D call: TRBD1 (6 bases). Trimming removed 0 bases from V and 0 bases from J, with 12 bases in between. CDR3 length: 16 residues. CDR1 and CDR2 (germline): SGHNT, YYREEE (reference sequence). CDR3 in amino acids: CASSLGQQGVNTEAFF. The CDR3 nucleotides read TGTGCCAGCAGCTTGGGCCAACAGGGCGTGAACACTGAAGCTTTCTTT.

In DNA form, the CDR3 reads TGTGCCTGGAGAGTACAGGGGGCGGGGGTTGGGACCCAGTACTTC. It yields the protein CAWRVQGAGVGTQYF. V usage is TRBV30 and J usage is TRBJ2-5, with 9 bases matching TRBD1. Per the germline V gene, CDR1 is GTSNPN and CDR2 is SVGIG (reference sequence). V lost 3 bases, J lost 7 bases, and 12 bases stayed unmatched. The CDR3 sequence is 15 residues long.

V gene TRBV7-8 combines with J gene TRBJ1-2; no firm D call. With 5 bases removed from V and 8 bases from J, the gap between germline ends came to 12 bases. From germline, CDR1 is SGHVS and CDR2 FQNEAQ. The CDR3 contains 12 residues. CDR3 DNA: TGTGCCAGCAGCCGAGTTCTATGGGGCTACACCTTC. Protein: CASSRVLWGYTF. Full variable domain (rest looked up from reference TRBV7-8 and TRBJ1-2): GAGVSQSPRYKVAKRGQDVALRCDPISGHVSLFWYQQALGQGPEFLTYFQNEAQLDKSGLPSDRFFAERPEGSVSTLKIQRTQQEDSAVYLCASSRVLWGYTFGSGTRLTVV.

The chain uses TRBV9 and TRBJ1-2; TRBD1 agrees at 7 bases. The V gene end was trimmed by 3 bases and the J gene end by 3 bases; junction bases not matched to a gene: 2. Germline V gene data show CDR1 as SGDLS and CDR2 as YYNGEE. The CDR3 contains 13 residues. CDR3 residues: CASSGQGYYGYTF. The DNA for the CDR3 is TGTGCCAGCAGCGGACAGGGATACTATGGCTACACCTTC.

V gene TRBV10-1 combines with J gene TRBJ2-2, with D maybe TRBD1 (6 bases). This CDR3 has 15 residues. V was cut by 0 bases and J by 7 bases, with 12 bases left in between. Germline CDR1 reads WNHNN; CDR2 reads SYGVQD (reference sequence). The CDR3 DNA follows: TGCGCCAGCAGTGAGTCGTACAGGGCGGTCGGGGAGCTGTTTTTT. As protein: CASSESYRAVGELFF.

The chain employs TRBV19 and TRBJ1-6; maybe TRBD1 (5 bases). Trimming pared 1 base from V and 10 bases from J, leaving 17 bases between. The CDR3 spans 16 residues. Germline V gene sequence: CDR1 LNHDA, CDR2 SQIVND (reference sequence). The CDR3 region has the DNA TGTGCCAGTAGTATAGGGACACGGGCCATGTACTCACCCCTCCACTTT. Residues: CASSIGTRAMYSPLHF.

CDR3 coding DNA: TGTGCCAGCAGTAGAGACAGGGAGCGAACTGAAGCTTTCTTT. Amino acids: CASSRDRERTEAFF. The chain joins TRBV6-5 to TRBJ1-1; 7 nucleotides align to TRBD1. CDR1 is MNHEY and CDR2 is SVGAGI in the germline V gene. The CDR3 is made up of 14 amino acids. The V and J ends lost 5 bases and 5 bases, in that order; junction bases with no gene match: 8.

The chain links TRBV7-2 to TRBJ2-7, with D perhaps TRBD2 (5 bases). There are 15 residues in the CDR3. From germline, CDR1 is SGHTA and CDR2 FQGNSA. Trimming took 6 bases from V and 0 from J, leaving 15 bases between them. The CDR3 spells CASRSGKGSSYEQYF. The CDR3 DNA reads TGTGCCAGCAGGTCGGGAAAAGGGAGCTCCTACGAGCAGTACTTC.

The V and J genes are TRBV27 and TRBJ2-5; D is ambiguous. CDR3 length: 12 residues. V was pared by 3 bases and J by 5 bases, with 7 bases between. Germline CDR1 is MNHEY and CDR2 is SMNVEV (reference sequence). CDR3: CASSFPGETQYF. CDR3 DNA: TGTGCCAGCAGTTTTCCGGGTGAGACCCAGTACTTC.

The chain employs TRBV5-4 and TRBJ1-1; 7 positions match TRBD1. The CDR3 is 16 residues long. The germline gives CDR1 SGHNT, CDR2 YYREEE (reference sequence). The V gene end was trimmed by 4 bases and the J gene end by 0 bases; junction bases not matched to a gene: 9. CDR3 bases: TGTGCCAGCAGCCAGGGACAGCCTAACATGAACACTGAAGCTTTCTTT. This gives the protein CASSQGQPNMNTEAFF.

Only one count was recorded for this clone. The gene calls are TRBV6-2 or TRBV6-3 and TRBJ2-3; D may be TRBD1 (6 bases). The CDR3 totals 13 residues. Between the trimmed V and J ends, which lost 6 bases and 4 bases, there was a span of 11 bases. Per germline, CDR1 MNHEY and CDR2 SVGEGT. The CDR3 is CASSLQGPDTQYF. CDR3 nucleotide sequence: TGTGCCAGCAGCCTACAGGGCCCAGATACGCAGTATTTT.

This clone has more than one count but fewer than ten. V and J are TRBV28 and TRBJ1-3, with D perhaps matching TRBD1 (5 bases). Germline V gives CDR1 MDHEN, CDR2 SYDVKM. This CDR3 region has 14 residues. The V gene lost 7 bases and the J gene lost 0 bases, with 10 bases spanning the gap. CDR3 loop: CASKADSSGNTIYF. CDR3 nucleotide sequence: TGTGCCAGCAAGGCAGACAGCTCTGGAAACACCATATATTTT.

The chain has TRBV20-1 and TRBJ1-2; D is ambiguous. CDR3 length: 11 residues. Germline values: CDR1 DFQATT, CDR2 SNEGSKA (reference sequence). V was pared by 4 bases and J by 3 bases, with 6 bases between. CDR3 sequence reads: CSATGYYGYTF. In DNA, the CDR3 is TGCAGTGCTACGGGGTACTATGGCTACACCTTC.

In its sample, this clone was seen a few times. CDR3 DNA sequence: TGTGCCAGCAGCTTGAGTACAGCTAACTATGGCTACACCTTC. The encoded protein is CASSLSTANYGYTF. The gene calls are TRBV5-4 and TRBJ1-2; D is ambiguous. The length of the CDR3 is 14 residues. Germline V CDR1 and CDR2: SGHNT, YYREEE (reference sequence). Trimming pared 1 base from V and 0 bases from J, leaving 7 bases between.

V and J are TRBV28 and TRBJ1-5; the D gene is possibly TRBD1 (6 bases). V was clipped by 6 bases and J by 0 bases, with 15 bases between them. CDR3 length: 16 amino acids. Germline CDR1 reads MDHEN; CDR2 reads SYDVKM. As DNA, the CDR3 is TGTGCCAGCAGATTGACAGGTAGTTATAGCAATCAGCCCCAGCATTTT. This codes for CASRLTGSYSNQPQHF.

This clone has a count of ten or more. This sequence joins TRBV20-1 and TRBJ1-1; perhaps TRBD1 as D (6 bases). Trimming stripped 4 bases from V and 8 bases from J, with 11 bases between. The germline V gene has CDR1 DFQATT and CDR2 SNEGSKA (reference sequence). This CDR3 has 11 amino acids. CDR3 coding DNA: TGCAGTGCTATGGGGGGGGCGGAAGCTTTCTTT. Protein product: CSAMGGAEAFF.

J is TRBJ1-4 and V is TRBV13, with TRBD1 identical over 7 bases. The length of the CDR3 is 15 residues. Germline assignment: CDR1 PRHDT and CDR2 FYEKMQ (reference sequence). Trimming at V came to 5 bases and at J to 8 bases, leaving 11 bases not matched to a gene. CDR3 in amino acids: CASSPQDRVSEKLFF. As DNA, the CDR3 is TGTGCCAGCAGCCCCCAAGACAGGGTAAGCGAAAAACTGTTTTTT. Full variable domain (remainder filled in from reference TRBV13 and TRBJ1-4): AAGVIQSPRHLIKEKRETATLKCYPIPRHDTVYWYQQGPGQDPQFLISFYEKMQSDKGSIPDRFSAQQFSDYHSELNMSSLELGDSALYFCASSPQDRVSEKLFFGSGTQLSVL.

The V and J genes are TRBV7-8 and TRBJ1-2; possible D gene TRBD1, 5 bases. Looked up from germline, CDR1 is SGHVS and CDR2 is FQNEAQ. There are 14 residues in the CDR3. V shed 2 bases and J shed 5 bases, with 12 bases lying between them. The CDR3 bases are TGTGCCAGCAGCTTATCGCGGGACGTTTATGGCTACACCTTC. Protein sequence: CASSLSRDVYGYTF.

This rearrangement joins TRBV12-3 or TRBV12-4 to TRBJ2-2, with unresolved D. Trimming pared 5 bases from V and 3 bases from J, leaving 7 bases between. The length of the CDR3 is 13 residues. This chain's CDR3 is CASSGPYTGELFF. CDR3 nucleotide sequence: TGTGCCAGCAGTGGGCCGTACACCGGGGAGCTGTTTTTT.